This T cell receptor beta chain emerged from a study of Ad26.COV2.S vaccination and SARS-CoV-2 variants. Study summary: Vaccine-arm donor from the placebo-controlled COV1001 Ad26.COV2.S trial.

Generated by immunoSEQ multiplex PCR, the TCRdb table keeps only in-frame clones and is missing some. In the table there are 400,000 to 500,000 clones, over 75% of which are singletons. This CDR3 has 13 amino acids. Germline assignment: CDR1 ENHRY and CDR2 SYGVKD. Trimming removed 5 bases from V and 5 bases from J, with 11 bases in between. As to treatment: 19 received Ad26.COV2.S at low or high dose, single or two shots; roughly five received placebo; per-sample allocation not given. The study sampled participants on day 63 after the first vaccine or placebo injection. The chain links TRBV10-3 to TRBJ2-3; possibly TRBD2 for D (5 bases). The clonotype comes from a person aged 18 to 65 who received the Ad26.COV2.S COVID-19 vaccine or a placebo. Specimen: peripheral blood, collected in a trial of Ad26.COV2.S vaccine versus placebo. The CDR3 reads CAISTGMGDTQYF. The CDR3, as DNA: TGTGCCATCAGTACCGGGATGGGAGATACGCAGTATTTT.